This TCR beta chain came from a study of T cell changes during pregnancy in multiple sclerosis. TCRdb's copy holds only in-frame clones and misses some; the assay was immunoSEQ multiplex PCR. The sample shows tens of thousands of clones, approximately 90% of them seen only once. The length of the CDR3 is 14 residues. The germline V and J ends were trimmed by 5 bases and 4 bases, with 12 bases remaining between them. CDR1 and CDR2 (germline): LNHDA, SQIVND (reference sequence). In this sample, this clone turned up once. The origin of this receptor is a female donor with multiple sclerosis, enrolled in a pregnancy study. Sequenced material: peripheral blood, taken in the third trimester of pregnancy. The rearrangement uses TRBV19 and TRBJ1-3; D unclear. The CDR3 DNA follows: TGTGCCAGTAGTGGTGAGATTACGGGAAACACCATATATTTT. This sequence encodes CASSGEITGNTIYF.